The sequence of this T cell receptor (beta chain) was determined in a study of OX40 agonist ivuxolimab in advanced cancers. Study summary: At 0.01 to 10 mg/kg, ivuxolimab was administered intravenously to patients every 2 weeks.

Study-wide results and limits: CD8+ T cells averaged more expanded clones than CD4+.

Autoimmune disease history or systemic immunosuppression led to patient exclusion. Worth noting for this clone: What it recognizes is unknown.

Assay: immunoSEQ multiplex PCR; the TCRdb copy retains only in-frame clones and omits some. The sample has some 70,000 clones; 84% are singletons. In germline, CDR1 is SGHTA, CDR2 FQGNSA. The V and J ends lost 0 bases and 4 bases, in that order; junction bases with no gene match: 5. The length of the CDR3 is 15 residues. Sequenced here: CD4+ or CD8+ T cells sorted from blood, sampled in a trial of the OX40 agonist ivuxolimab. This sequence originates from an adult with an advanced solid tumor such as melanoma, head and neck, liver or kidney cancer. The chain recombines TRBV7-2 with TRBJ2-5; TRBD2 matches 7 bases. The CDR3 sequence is CASSLARGRGETQYF. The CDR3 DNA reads TGTGCCAGCAGCTTAGCGCGGGGGAGGGGAGAGACCCAGTACTTC.